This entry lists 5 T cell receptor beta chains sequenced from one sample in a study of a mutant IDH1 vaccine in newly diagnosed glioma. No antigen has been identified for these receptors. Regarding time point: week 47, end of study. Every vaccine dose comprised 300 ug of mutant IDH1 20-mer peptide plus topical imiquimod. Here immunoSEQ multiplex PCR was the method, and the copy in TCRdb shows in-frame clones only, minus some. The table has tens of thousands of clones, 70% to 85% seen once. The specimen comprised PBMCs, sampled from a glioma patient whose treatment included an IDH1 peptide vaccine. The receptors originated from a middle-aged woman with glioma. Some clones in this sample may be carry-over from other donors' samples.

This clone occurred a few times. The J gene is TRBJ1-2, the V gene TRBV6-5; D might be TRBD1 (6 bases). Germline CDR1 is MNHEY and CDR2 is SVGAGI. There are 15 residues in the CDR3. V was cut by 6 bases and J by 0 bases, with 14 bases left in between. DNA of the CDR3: TGTGCCAGCAGCCCACAGGGAACAGCTAACTATGGCTACACCTTC. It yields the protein CASSPQGTANYGYTF.

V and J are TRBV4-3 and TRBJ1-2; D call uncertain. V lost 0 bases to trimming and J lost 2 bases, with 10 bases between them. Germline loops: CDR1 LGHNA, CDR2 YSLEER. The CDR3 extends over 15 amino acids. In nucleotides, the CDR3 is TGCGCCAGCAGCCAAGATCACCAGGTGAACTATGGCTACACCTTC. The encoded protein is CASSQDHQVNYGYTF.

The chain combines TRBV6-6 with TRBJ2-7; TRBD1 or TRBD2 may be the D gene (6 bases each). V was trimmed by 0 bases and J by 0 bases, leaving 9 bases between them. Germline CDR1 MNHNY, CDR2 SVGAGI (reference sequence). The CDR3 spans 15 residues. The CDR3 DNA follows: TGTGCCAGCAGTTACTCCGCGGGACACTCCTACGAGCAGTACTTC. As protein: CASSYSAGHSYEQYF.

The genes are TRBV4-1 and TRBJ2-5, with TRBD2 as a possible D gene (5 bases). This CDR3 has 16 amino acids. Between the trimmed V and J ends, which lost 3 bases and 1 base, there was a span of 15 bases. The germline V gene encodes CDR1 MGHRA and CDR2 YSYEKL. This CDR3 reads CASSQGPPGVQETQYF. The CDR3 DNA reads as TGCGCCAGCAGCCAGGGCCCCCCCGGGGTCCAAGAGACCCAGTACTTC.

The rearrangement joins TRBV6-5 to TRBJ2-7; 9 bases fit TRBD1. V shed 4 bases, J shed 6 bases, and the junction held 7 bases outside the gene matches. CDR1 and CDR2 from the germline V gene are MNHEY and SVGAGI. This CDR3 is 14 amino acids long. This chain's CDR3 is CASSSLRTGVEQYF. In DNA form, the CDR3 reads TGTGCCAGCAGTTCTTTGCGGACAGGGGTCGAGCAGTACTTC.